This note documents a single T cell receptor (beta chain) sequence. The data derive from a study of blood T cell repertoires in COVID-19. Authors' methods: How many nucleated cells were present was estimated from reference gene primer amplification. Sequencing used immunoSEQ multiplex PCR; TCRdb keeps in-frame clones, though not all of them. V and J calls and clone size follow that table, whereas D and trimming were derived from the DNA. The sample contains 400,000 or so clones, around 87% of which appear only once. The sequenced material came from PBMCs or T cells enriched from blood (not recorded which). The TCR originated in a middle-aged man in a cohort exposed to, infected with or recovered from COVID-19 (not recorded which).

The CDR3 DNA is TGTGCCAGCAGTCCCCAGACAGGGCCCAATCAGCCCCAGCATTTT. It translates to CASSPQTGPNQPQHF. J is TRBJ1-5 and V is TRBV6-5, with 7 bases aligning to TRBD1. Trimming at V came to 5 bases and at J to 3 bases, leaving 7 bases not matched to a gene. Germline V gives CDR1 MNHEY, CDR2 SVGAGI. This CDR3 has 15 amino acids.